The entry below describes one T cell receptor beta chain. Its antigen is still unknown. TCRdb recomputed calls from the 5' RACE reads with MiXCR, one row per CDR3 protein. The table has 1.5 million to 2 million distinct CDR3 sequences, roughly a third seen once. The sample originates from a study of identical twins. General study points: Invariant MAIT and iNKT cells may have partly biased zero-insertion analyses.

The CDR3 totals 14 residues. V gave up 6 bases and J gave up 3 bases; unmatched junction bases: 6. CDR1 SGHRS and CDR2 YFSETQ come from the germline V gene. This TCR was sampled from a newborn girl in good health. The chain joins TRBV5-1 to TRBJ2-3; 8 bases are a match to TRBD1. The sample was cord blood. CDR3 nucleotides: TGCGCCAGCATCCAAGGACAGGGAACAGATACGCAGTATTTT. Protein: CASIQGQGTDTQYF.